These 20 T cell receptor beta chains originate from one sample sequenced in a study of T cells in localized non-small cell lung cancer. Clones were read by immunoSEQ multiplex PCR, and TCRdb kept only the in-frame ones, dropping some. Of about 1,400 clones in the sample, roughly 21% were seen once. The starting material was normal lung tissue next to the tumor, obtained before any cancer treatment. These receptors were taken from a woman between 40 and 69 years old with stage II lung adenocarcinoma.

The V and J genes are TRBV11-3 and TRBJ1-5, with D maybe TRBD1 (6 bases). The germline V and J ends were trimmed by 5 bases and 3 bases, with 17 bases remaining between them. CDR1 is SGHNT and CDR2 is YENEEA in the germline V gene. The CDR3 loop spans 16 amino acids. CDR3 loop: CASSPPGPGDNQPQHF. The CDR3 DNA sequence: TGTGCCAGCAGCCCCCCGGGGCCAGGGGACAATCAGCCCCAGCATTTT.

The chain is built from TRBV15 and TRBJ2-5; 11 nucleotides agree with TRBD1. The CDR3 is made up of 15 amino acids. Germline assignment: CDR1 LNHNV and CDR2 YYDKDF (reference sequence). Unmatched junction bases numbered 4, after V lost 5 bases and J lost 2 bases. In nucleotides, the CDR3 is TGTGCCACCAGCGAGGGACAGGGGGATCAAGAGACCCAGTACTTC. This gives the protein CATSEGQGDQETQYF.

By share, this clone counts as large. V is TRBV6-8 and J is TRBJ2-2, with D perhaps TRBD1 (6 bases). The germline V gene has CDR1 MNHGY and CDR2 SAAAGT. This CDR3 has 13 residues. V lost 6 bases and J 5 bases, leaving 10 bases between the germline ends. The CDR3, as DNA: TGTGCCAGCAGCCGCGACAGGACCGGGGAGCTGTTTTTT. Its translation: CASSRDRTGELFF.

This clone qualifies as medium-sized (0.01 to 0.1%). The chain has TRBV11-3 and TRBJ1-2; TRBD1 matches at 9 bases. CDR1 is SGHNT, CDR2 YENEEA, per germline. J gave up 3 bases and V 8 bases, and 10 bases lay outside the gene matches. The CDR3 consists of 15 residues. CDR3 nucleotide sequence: TGTGCCAGCGCGCCAGGGACAGGGTGGGACTATGGCTACACCTTC. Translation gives CASAPGTGWDYGYTF.

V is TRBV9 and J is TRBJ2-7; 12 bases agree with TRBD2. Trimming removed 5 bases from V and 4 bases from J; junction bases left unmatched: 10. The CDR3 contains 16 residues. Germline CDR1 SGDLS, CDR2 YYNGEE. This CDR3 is CASSDELAGGPYEQYF. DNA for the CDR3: TGTGCCAGCAGTGACGAGCTAGCGGGGGGGCCTTACGAGCAGTACTTC.

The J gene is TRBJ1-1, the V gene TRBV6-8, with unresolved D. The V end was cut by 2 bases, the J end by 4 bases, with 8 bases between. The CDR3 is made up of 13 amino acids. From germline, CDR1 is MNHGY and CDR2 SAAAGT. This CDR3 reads CASSYAEGTEAFF. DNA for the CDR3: TGTGCCAGCAGTTACGCAGAGGGCACTGAAGCTTTCTTT.

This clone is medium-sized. In DNA form, the CDR3 reads TGCGCCAGCAGCCAAGGTTTGGTCAGGGGCTCGGCTGGAAACACCATATATTTT. As protein: CASSQGLVRGSAGNTIYF. The chain combines TRBV4-1 with TRBJ1-3, with a weak D call TRBD1 (6 bases). Per the germline V gene, CDR1 is MGHRA and CDR2 is YSYEKL. The CDR3 is made up of 18 amino acids. Trimming removed 1 base from V and 2 bases from J, with 18 bases in between.

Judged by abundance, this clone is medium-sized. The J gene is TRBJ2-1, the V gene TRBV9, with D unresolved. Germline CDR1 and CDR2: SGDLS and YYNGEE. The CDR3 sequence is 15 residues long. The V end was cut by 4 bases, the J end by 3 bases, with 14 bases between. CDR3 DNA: TGTGCCAGCAGCCTCGGATCCTCTTACTACAATGAGCAGTTCTTC. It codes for CASSLGSSYYNEQFF.

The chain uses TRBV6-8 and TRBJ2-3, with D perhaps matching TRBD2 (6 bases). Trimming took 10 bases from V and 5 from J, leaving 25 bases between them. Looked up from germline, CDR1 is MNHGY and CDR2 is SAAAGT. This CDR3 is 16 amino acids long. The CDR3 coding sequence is TGTGCCAACGATCCTGGGGGGATAAGGGGTTTAGATACGCAGTATTTT. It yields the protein CANDPGGIRGLDTQYF.

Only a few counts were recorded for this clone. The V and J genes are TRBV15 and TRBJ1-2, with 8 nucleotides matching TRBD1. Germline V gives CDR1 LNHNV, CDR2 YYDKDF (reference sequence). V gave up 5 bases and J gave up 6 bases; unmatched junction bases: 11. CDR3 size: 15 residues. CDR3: CATSHPQGAINGYTF. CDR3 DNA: TGTGCCACCAGCCATCCCCAGGGGGCGATTAATGGCTACACCTTC.

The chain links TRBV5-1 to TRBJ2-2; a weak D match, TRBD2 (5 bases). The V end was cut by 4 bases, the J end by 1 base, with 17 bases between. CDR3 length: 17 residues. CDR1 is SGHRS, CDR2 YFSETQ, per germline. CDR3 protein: CASSQDHQAVNTGELFF. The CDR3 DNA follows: TGCGCCAGCAGCCAAGATCATCAAGCGGTGAACACCGGGGAGCTGTTTTTT.

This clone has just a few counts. CDR3 DNA sequence: TGTGCCAGCACCTGGAGGGGTCAGCCCCAGCATTTT. This encodes CASTWRGQPQHF. The V and J genes are TRBV28 and TRBJ1-5, with TRBD1 as a possible D gene (5 bases). There are 12 residues in the CDR3. Germline lookup yields CDR1 MDHEN and CDR2 SYDVKM. Trimming removed 7 bases at V and 6 bases at J, with 10 bases between.

This CDR3 is CASSYDRYGYTF. The CDR3 nucleotides read TGTGCCAGCAGTTACGATCGGTATGGCTACACCTTC. The rearrangement joins TRBV6-8 to TRBJ1-2; D ambiguous. V gave up 2 bases and J gave up 5 bases, with 6 bases separating them. Germline values: CDR1 MNHGY, CDR2 SAAAGT. This CDR3 spans 12 amino acids.

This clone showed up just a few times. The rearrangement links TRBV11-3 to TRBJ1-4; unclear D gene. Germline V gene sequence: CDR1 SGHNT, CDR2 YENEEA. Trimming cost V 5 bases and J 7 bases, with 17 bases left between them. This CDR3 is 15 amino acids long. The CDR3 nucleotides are TGTGCCAGCAGCCAAAGGATACGAGCGGGTGAAAAACTGTTTTTT. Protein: CASSQRIRAGEKLFF.

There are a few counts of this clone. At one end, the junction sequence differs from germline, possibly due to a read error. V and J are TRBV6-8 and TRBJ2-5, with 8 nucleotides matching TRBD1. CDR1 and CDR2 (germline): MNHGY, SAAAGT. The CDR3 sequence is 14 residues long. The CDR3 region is CAISAGGEQETQYF. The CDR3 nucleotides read TGTGCCATCAGTGCAGGGGGCGAACAAGAGACCCAGTACTTC.

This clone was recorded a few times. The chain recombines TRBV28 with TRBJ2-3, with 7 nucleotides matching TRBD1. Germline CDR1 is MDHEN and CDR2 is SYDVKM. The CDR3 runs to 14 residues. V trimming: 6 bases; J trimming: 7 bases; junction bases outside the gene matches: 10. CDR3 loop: CASSPPPTGHTQYF. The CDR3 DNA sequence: TGTGCCAGCAGCCCCCCCCCGACAGGGCATACGCAGTATTTT.

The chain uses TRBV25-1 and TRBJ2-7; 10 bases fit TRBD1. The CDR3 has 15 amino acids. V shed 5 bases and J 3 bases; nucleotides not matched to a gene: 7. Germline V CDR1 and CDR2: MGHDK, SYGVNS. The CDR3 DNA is TGTGCCAGCAGTTCCCGACAGGGGGCGGGCTACGAGCAGTACTTC. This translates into CASSSRQGAGYEQYF.

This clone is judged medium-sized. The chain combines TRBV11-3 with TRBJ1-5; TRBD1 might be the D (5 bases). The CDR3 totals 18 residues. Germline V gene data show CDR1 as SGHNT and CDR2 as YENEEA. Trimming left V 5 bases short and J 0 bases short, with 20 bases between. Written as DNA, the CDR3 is TGTGCCAGCAGCCTATATATACAACCAGGGTATAGCAATCAGCCCCAGCATTTT. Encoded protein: CASSLYIQPGYSNQPQHF.

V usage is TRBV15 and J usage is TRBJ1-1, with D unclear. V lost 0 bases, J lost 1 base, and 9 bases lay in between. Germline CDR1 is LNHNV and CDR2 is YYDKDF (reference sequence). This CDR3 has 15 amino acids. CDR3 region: CATSRDGFENTEAFF. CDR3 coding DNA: TGTGCCACCAGCAGAGATGGGTTCGAGAACACTGAAGCTTTCTTT.

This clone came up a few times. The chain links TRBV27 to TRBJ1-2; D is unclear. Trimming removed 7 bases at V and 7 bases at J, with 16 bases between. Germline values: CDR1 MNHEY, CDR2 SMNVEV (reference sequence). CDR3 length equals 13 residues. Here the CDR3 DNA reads TGTGCCAGCACCCTAAGCTGGGGTGGTGGCTACACCTTC. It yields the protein CASTLSWGGGYTF.